A selection of T cell receptor beta chains follows, all from one sample in a study of T cell responses to AZD1222 COVID-19 vaccine. Profiled with immunoSEQ multiplex PCR; TCRdb holds only in-frame clones, not every one. The sample shows about 130,000 clones, roughly 92% of them seen only once. The sample was peripheral blood, taken 28 days after the second AZD1222 dose. The receptors stem from an adult who received the AZD1222 COVID-19 vaccine. The CDR3 runs from the conserved cysteine through the conserved F or W. The D gene is left open where the match is weak. Clone size appears in some rows only: once, few, many, or a class for an expanded clone.

clone size	V gene	J gene	D gene	CDR3 protein	CDR3 DNA
NA	TRBV11-3	TRBJ2-5	NA	CASSLTGKETQYF	TGTGCCAGCAGCTTAACGGGAAAGGAGACCCAGTACTTC
NA	TRBV2	TRBJ1-1	NA	CASNRQNTEAFF	TGTGCCAGCAATCGACAGAACACTGAAGCTTTCTTT
NA	TRBV4-1	TRBJ2-1	NA	CASSQEKPASVYEQFF	TGCGCCAGCAGCCAAGAAAAGCCAGCTAGCGTTTATGAGCAGTTCTTC
NA	TRBV28	TRBJ2-7	TRBD1	CASSLVQGTFYEQYF	TGTGCCAGCAGTTTGGTACAGGGGACCTTCTACGAGCAGTACTTC
NA	TRBV2	TRBJ1-5	NA	CASRGDSSNQPQHF	TGTGCCAGCAGAGGAGACAGTAGCAATCAGCCCCAGCATTTT
NA	TRBV6-5	TRBJ2-1	NA	CASSSPSAGKINEQFF	TGTGCCAGCAGTTCCCCGTCGGCGGGTAAGATCAATGAGCAGTTCTTC
once	TRBV6-2/TRBV6-3	TRBJ1-1	NA	CASSYGGEGITEAFF	TGTGCCAGCAGTTATGGGGGGGAGGGAATCACTGAAGCTTTCTTT
NA	TRBV3-1/TRBV3-2	TRBJ2-2	TRBD1	CASSRSGTGRAGELFF	TGTGCCAGCTCCCGGTCCGGGACAGGGAGGGCCGGGGAGCTGTTTTTT
NA	TRBV27	TRBJ1-2	TRBD1	CASSYRGGYTF	TGTGCCAGCAGTTACAGGGGCGGCTACACCTTC
NA	TRBV7-9	TRBJ2-2	NA	CASSLQGTGELFF	TGTGCCAGCAGCTTACAAGGCACCGGGGAGCTGTTTTTT
NA	TRBV11-3	TRBJ1-2	NA	CASSPGDPNYGYTF	TGTGCCAGCAGCCCAGGGGACCCTAACTATGGCTACACCTTC
NA	TRBV10-2	TRBJ2-3	TRBD1	CASSLDRGPDTQYF	TGCGCCAGCAGCCTCGACAGGGGGCCCGATACGCAGTATTTT
NA	TRBV28	TRBJ1-1	NA	CASSLVQNTEAFF	TGTGCCAGCAGTTTGGTCCAAAACACTGAAGCTTTCTTT
NA	TRBV6-5	TRBJ1-1	NA	CASSYSRGQYTEAFF	TGTGCCAGCAGTTACTCGCGGGGGCAGTACACTGAAGCTTTCTTT
NA	TRBV30	TRBJ2-5	NA	CAWSVHGGQETQYF	TGTGCCTGGAGTGTACATGGTGGCCAAGAGACCCAGTACTTC
NA	TRBV20-1	TRBJ2-7	NA	CSAGGSYEQYF	TGCAGTGCGGGTGGCAGCTACGAGCAGTACTTC
NA	TRBV27	TRBJ2-1	TRBD2	CASSPSGTIVGNEQFF	TGTGCCAGCAGTCCCAGCGGGACTATAGTCGGCAATGAGCAGTTCTTC
NA	TRBV5-4	TRBJ2-3	NA	CASSLAKQATDTQYF	TGTGCCAGCAGCTTGGCCAAGCAGGCCACAGATACGCAGTATTTT
NA	TRBV10-3	TRBJ1-5	NA	CAISESDGQPQHF	TGTGCCATCAGTGAGTCCGACGGTCAGCCCCAGCATTTT
once	TRBV3-1/TRBV3-2	TRBJ1-1	NA	CASSPEGGRPEAFF	TGTGCCAGCAGCCCGGAAGGGGGGAGACCTGAAGCTTTCTTT
NA	TRBV7-9	TRBJ1-3	NA	CASSYSGDSGNTIYF	TGTGCCAGCAGCTACAGCGGCGACTCTGGAAACACCATATATTTT
NA	TRBV11-3	TRBJ2-1	NA	CASSPGALGNEQFF	TGTGCCAGCAGCCCCGGAGCCTTAGGGAATGAGCAGTTCTTC
NA	TRBV6-5	TRBJ1-6	NA	CASSYSWRSYNSPLHF	TGTGCCAGCAGTTACTCTTGGAGATCCTATAATTCACCCCTCCACTTT
NA	TRBV7-3	TRBJ1-1	NA	CASSRVRNTEAFF	TGTGCCAGCAGCCGTGTACGAAACACTGAAGCTTTCTTT
NA	TRBV6-5	TRBJ1-6	NA	CASSTRTGVRTLHF	TGTGCCAGCAGTACCCGGACCGGAGTTCGGACCCTCCACTTT
NA	TRBV19	TRBJ1-2	NA	CASTQDRSYGYTF	TGTGCCAGTACCCAGGACAGAAGCTATGGCTACACCTTC
NA	TRBV11-1	TRBJ2-1	NA	CASSRVISYNEQFF	TGTGCCAGCAGCAGGGTGATCTCCTACAATGAGCAGTTCTTC